The 18 T cell receptor beta chains reported below all come from one sample, sequenced in a study of T cell responses to AZD1222 COVID-19 vaccine. The protocol was immunoSEQ multiplex PCR, while the TCRdb copy is restricted to in-frame clones and leaves out a portion. The sample shows approximately 170,000 clones, 90% to 95% of them seen only once. The specimen was peripheral blood, collected on day 0 of AZD1222 vaccination. These receptors all stem from an adult in good health.

This rearrangement joins TRBV2 to TRBJ2-7, with 7 bases lining up with TRBD1. V trimming: 6 bases; J trimming: 3 bases; junction bases outside the gene matches: 14. This CDR3 comprises 16 residues. Germline-derived CDR1 and CDR2 are SNHLY and FYNNEI. CDR3 nucleotides: TGTGCCAGCAGATTGGACAGGCAAAAATTAGACTACGAGCAGTACTTC. It translates to CASRLDRQKLDYEQYF.

The chain uses TRBV4-2 and TRBJ1-3; TRBD1 agrees at 8 bases. The CDR3 is 15 amino acids. Germline values: CDR1 LGHNA, CDR2 YNFKEQ. The junction had 2 bases not matched to a gene; V was cut back by 2 bases and J by 2 bases. The CDR3 reads CASSQQGAPGNTIYF. The DNA for the CDR3 is TGTGCCAGCAGCCAACAGGGGGCGCCTGGAAACACCATATATTTT.

Notes on this clone: One end of the junction is discordant with germline, which a read error may explain. This chain uses TRBV6-5 with TRBJ1-1; D ambiguous. This CDR3 region has 15 residues. From germline, CDR1 is MNHEY and CDR2 SVGAGI. The CDR3 spells CASSREGSEFGETFF. The DNA for the CDR3 is TGTGCCAGCAGCCGGGAGGGTTCGGAGTTCGGTGAAACTTTCTTT.

This clone was picked up one time. The chain uses TRBV2 and TRBJ1-4; tentatively, D is TRBD1 (6 bases). Trimming took off 4 bases at V and 5 bases at J, with 8 bases between the two ends. CDR1 and CDR2 (germline): SNHLY, FYNNEI. This CDR3 spans 13 amino acids. This CDR3 is CASSGTANEKLFF. In DNA, the CDR3 is TGTGCCAGCAGTGGGACAGCGAATGAAAAACTGTTTTTT. Supplemented by reference TRBV2 and TRBJ1-4, the full variable domain reads EPEVTQTPSHQVTQMGQEVILRCVPISNHLYFYWYRQILGQKVEFLVSFYNNEISEKSEIFDDQFSVERPDGSNFTLKIRSTKLEDSAMYFCASSGTANEKLFFGSGTQLSVL.

About this clone itself: Other DNA sequences in this sample translate to the same CDR3. V gene TRBV6-4 combines with J gene TRBJ2-2; tentatively, D is TRBD1 (6 bases). The CDR3 contains 17 residues. V gave up 0 bases and J gave up 3 bases, with 14 bases separating them. Germline V gene data show CDR1 as MRHNA and CDR2 as SNTAGT. The DNA for the CDR3 is TGTGCCAGCAGTGACTCTCCTTACAGGGCGGACACCGGGGAGCTGTTTTTT. Protein: CASSDSPYRADTGELFF.

The chain uses TRBV3-1 (or the pseudogene TRBV3-2) and TRBJ2-1; no definite D call. Trimming pared 4 bases from V and 2 bases from J, leaving 6 bases between. The CDR3 loop spans 13 amino acids. From germline, CDR1 is LGHDT and CDR2 YNNKEL (reference sequence). CDR3 in DNA: TGTGCCAGCAGCCCCGGAACCTACAATGAGCAGTTCTTC. This encodes CASSPGTYNEQFF.

Within the sample, this clone is large (0.1 to 1%). The chain couples TRBV7-9 to TRBJ1-3, with TRBD1 identical over 9 bases. Germline values: CDR1 SEHNR, CDR2 FQNEAQ (reference sequence). After removal of 5 bases from V and 4 bases from J, the junction contained 6 bases not matched to a gene. The CDR3 totals 15 residues. The CDR3 loop reads CASSPTGTGGNTIYF. Here the CDR3 DNA reads TGTGCCAGCAGCCCGACCGGGACAGGGGGAAACACCATATATTTT. Using reference TRBV7-9 and TRBJ1-3 for the parts outside the CDR3, the full variable domain is DTGVSQNPRHKITKRGQNVTFRCDPISEHNRLYWYRQTLGQGPEFLTYFQNEAQLEKSRLLSDRFSAERPKGSFSTLEIQRTEQGDSAMYLCASSPTGTGGNTIYFGEGSWLTVV.

The J gene is TRBJ1-2, the V gene TRBV19, with D possibly matching TRBD1 (5 bases). This CDR3 comprises 14 residues. V was shortened by 4 bases and J by 2 bases, with 11 bases between the two germline ends. Germline V lookup: CDR1 LNHDA, CDR2 SQIVND (reference sequence). In DNA, the CDR3 is TGTGCCAGTAGTAGGACCACAGGCAACTATGGCTACACCTTC. Protein sequence: CASSRTTGNYGYTF.

A word on this clone: Compared with germline, one end of the junction differs, possibly owing to a read error. The chain recombines TRBV19 with TRBJ2-7; 8 nucleotides line up with TRBD1. CDR3 length: 12 amino acids. Germline CDR1 LNHDA, CDR2 SQIVND (reference sequence). The CDR3 sequence is CASSIGPGGMFF. For the CDR3, the DNA is TGTGCCAGTAGTATAGGACCAGGGGGCATGTTCTTC.

The chain joins TRBV27 to TRBJ2-3, with D perhaps given as TRBD1 or TRBD2 (5 bases each). Germline V gene sequence: CDR1 MNHEY, CDR2 SMNVEV (reference sequence). V shed 4 bases and J shed 9 bases, with 20 bases lying between them. CDR3 length equals 15 residues. The CDR3 protein is CASSSPGRNRGTQYF. The DNA for the CDR3 is TGTGCCAGCAGTTCCCCGGGACGGAACCGGGGCACGCAGTATTTT.

This clone was counted many times. This chain joins TRBV27 and TRBJ1-2; D is possibly TRBD1 (6 bases). CDR3 size: 15 residues. Deletions cut 3 bases from V and 6 bases from J, with 17 bases between. Germline V CDR1 and CDR2: MNHEY, SMNVEV (reference sequence). CDR3 bases: TGTGCCAGCAGTTTTATCGCCGGGACATACGATGGCTACACCTTC. Its translation: CASSFIAGTYDGYTF.

The chain employs TRBV12-5 and TRBJ2-1; 7 nucleotides match TRBD2. Germline CDR1 reads LGHNT; CDR2 reads FRNRAP. Germline trimming cut 2 bases from V and 5 bases from J; bases unmatched to any gene: 18. This CDR3 contains 19 residues. CDR3 bases: TGTGCTAGTGGTTTGATGATGCTAGCGGTATGGGGGGAGGACAATGAGCAGTTCTTC. It is translated as CASGLMMLAVWGEDNEQFF.

This chain links TRBV18 with TRBJ1-2, with 8 bases lining up with TRBD1. Germline V gene data show CDR1 as KGHSH and CDR2 as LQKENI. This CDR3 contains 14 residues. After removal of 4 bases from V and 4 bases from J, the junction contained 5 bases not matched to a gene. This CDR3 reads CASSQDRGGYGYTF. The CDR3 bases are TGTGCCAGCTCACAAGACAGGGGTGGCTATGGCTACACCTTC.

V and J are TRBV6-6 and TRBJ1-5; D ambiguous. V lost 2 bases, J lost 6 bases, and 8 bases lay in between. The length of the CDR3 is 13 residues. Germline CDR1 and CDR2: MNHNY and SVGAGI (reference sequence). The CDR3 DNA reads TGTGCCAGCAGTTACCCCGCCAGTCAGCCCCAGCATTTT. This codes for CASSYPASQPQHF.

This chain links TRBV7-9 with TRBJ1-2; no definite D call. V was cut by 6 bases and J by 2 bases, with 10 bases left in between. The CDR3 has 13 residues. Looked up from germline, CDR1 is SEHNR and CDR2 is FQNEAQ (reference sequence). The CDR3 is CASSSPVNYGYTF. The CDR3 DNA reads as TGTGCCAGCAGTTCACCGGTAAACTATGGCTACACCTTC. Looking up the rest from reference TRBV7-9 and TRBJ1-2 gives the full variable domain: DTGVSQNPRHKITKRGQNVTFRCDPISEHNRLYWYRQTLGQGPEFLTYFQNEAQLEKSRLLSDRFSAERPKGSFSTLEIQRTEQGDSAMYLCASSSPVNYGYTFGSGTRLTVV.

In nucleotides, the CDR3 is TGTGCCAGCAACCTCAGGGTCTCTGGAAACACCATATATTTT. This translates into CASNLRVSGNTIYF. The chain employs TRBV5-6 and TRBJ1-3; tentative D call: TRBD1 (5 bases). Trimming stripped 6 bases from V and 0 bases from J, with 10 bases between. Per the germline V gene, CDR1 is SGHDT and CDR2 is YYEEEE. This CDR3 comprises 14 residues.

J is TRBJ1-3 and V is TRBV7-9; possible D gene TRBD1, 6 bases. The CDR3 consists of 14 residues. Germline assignment: CDR1 SEHNR and CDR2 FQNEAQ (reference sequence). Trimming removed 2 bases from V and 3 bases from J, with 8 bases in between. This chain's CDR3 is CASSLRRGGNTIYF. CDR3 in DNA: TGTGCCAGCAGCTTACGCAGGGGTGGAAACACCATATATTTT. Combining the CDR3 with reference TRBV7-9 and TRBJ1-3 gives the whole variable domain DTGVSQNPRHKITKRGQNVTFRCDPISEHNRLYWYRQTLGQGPEFLTYFQNEAQLEKSRLLSDRFSAERPKGSFSTLEIQRTEQGDSAMYLCASSLRRGGNTIYFGEGSWLTVV.

This clone appeared a single time. The chain combines TRBV5-1 with TRBJ2-5; D not certain. The CDR3 contains 12 residues. Germline CDR1 and CDR2: SGHRS and YFSETQ. V dropped 0 bases and J dropped 4 bases, with 4 bases sitting between them. CDR3 DNA sequence: TGCGCCAGCAGCTTGGCTTCAGAGACCCAGTACTTC. It is translated as CASSLASETQYF.